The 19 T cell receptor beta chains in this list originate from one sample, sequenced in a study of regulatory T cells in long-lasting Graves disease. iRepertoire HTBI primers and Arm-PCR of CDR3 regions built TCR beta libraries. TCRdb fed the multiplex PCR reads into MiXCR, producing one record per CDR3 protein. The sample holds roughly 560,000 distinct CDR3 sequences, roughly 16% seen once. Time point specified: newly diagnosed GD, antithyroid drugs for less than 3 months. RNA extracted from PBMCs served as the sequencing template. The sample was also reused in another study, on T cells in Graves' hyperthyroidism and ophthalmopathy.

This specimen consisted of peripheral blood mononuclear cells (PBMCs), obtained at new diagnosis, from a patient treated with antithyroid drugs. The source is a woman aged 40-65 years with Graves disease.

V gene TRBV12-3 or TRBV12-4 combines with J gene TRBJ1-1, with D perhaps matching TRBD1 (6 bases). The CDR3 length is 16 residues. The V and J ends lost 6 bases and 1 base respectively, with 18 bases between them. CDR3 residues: CASRPTDRFRNTEAFF. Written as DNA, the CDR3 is TGTGCCAGCAGACCAACCGACAGGTTTCGGAACACTGAAGCTTTCTTT.

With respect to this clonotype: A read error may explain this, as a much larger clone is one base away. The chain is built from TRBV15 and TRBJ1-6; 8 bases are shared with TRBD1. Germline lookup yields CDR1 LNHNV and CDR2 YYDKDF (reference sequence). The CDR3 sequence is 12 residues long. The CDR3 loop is CTTRTGNSPLHF. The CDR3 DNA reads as TGTACCACCAGGACAGGGAATTCACCCCTCCACTTT.

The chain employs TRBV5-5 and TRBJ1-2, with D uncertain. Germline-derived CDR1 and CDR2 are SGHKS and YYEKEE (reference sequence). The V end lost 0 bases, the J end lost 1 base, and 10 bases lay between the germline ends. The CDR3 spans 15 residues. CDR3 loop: CASSLGLVNNYGYTF. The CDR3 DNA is TGTGCCAGCAGCTTGGGTTTAGTAAATAACTATGGCTACACCTTC.

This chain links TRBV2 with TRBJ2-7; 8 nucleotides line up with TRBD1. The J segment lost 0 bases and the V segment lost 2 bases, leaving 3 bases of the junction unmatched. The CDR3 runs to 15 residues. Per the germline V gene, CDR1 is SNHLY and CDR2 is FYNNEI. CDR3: CASSEKDRDSYEQYF. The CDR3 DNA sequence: TGTGCCAGCAGTGAAAAGGACAGGGACTCCTACGAGCAGTACTTC.

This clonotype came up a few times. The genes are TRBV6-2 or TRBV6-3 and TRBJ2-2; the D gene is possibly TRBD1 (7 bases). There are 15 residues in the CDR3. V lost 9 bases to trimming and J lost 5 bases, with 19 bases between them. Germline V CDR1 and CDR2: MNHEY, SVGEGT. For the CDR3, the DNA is TGTGCCAGTGACCCGACAGGGAGGCGAACCGGGGAGCTGTTTTTT. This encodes CASDPTGRRTGELFF.

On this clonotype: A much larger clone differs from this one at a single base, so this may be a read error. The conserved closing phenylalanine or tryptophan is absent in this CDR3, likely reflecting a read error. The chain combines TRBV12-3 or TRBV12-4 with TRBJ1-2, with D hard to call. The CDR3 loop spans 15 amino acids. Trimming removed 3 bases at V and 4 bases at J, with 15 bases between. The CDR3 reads CASSLARPSPYGYTL. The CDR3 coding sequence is TGTGCCAGCAGTTTGGCCCGTCCCTCCCCCTATGGCTACACCTTA.

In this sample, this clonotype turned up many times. The CDR3 reads CASSLGAGRYTDTQYF. CDR3 nucleotide sequence: TGCGCCAGCAGCTTGGGTGCGGGGCGATACACAGATACGCAGTATTTT. This chain connects TRBV5-1 to TRBJ2-3, with a possible D match to TRBD2 (6 bases). The V end lost 0 bases, the J end lost 2 bases, and 13 bases lay between the germline ends. In germline, CDR1 is SGHRS, CDR2 YFSETQ. The CDR3 covers 16 residues.

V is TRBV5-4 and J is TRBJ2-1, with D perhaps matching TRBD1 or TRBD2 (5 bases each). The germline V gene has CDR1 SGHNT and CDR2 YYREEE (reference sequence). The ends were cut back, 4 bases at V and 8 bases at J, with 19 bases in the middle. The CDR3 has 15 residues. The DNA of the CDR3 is TGTGCCAGCAGCCCCGGGGCAAGCCGTTCAGATGAGCAGTTCTTC. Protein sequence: CASSPGASRSDEQFF.

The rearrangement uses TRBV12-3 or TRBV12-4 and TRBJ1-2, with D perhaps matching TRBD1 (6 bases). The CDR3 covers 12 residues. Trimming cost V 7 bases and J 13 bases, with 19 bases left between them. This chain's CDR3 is CASMRYRDSVTF. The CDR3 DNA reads TGTGCCAGCATGAGGTACAGGGACTCGGTCACCTTC.

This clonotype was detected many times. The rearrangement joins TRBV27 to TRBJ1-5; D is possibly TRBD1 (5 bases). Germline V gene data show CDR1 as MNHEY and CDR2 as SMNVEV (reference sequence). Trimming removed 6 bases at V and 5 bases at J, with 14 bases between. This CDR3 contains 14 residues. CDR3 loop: CASRLFVGDQPQHF. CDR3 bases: TGTGCCAGCAGGCTGTTTGTGGGGGATCAGCCCCAGCATTTT.

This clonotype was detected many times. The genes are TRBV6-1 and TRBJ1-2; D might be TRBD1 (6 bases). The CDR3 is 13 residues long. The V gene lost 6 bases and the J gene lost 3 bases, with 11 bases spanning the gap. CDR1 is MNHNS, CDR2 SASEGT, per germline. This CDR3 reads CASRETGHYGYTF. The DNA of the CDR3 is TGTGCCAGCAGGGAAACAGGGCACTATGGCTACACCTTC.

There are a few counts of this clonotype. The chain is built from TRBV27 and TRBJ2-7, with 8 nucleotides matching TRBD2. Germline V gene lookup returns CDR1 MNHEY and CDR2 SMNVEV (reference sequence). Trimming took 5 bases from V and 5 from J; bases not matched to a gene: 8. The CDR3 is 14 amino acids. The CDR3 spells CASSPGGAGDEQYF. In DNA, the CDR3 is TGTGCCAGCAGTCCCGGGGGGGCGGGAGACGAGCAGTACTTC.

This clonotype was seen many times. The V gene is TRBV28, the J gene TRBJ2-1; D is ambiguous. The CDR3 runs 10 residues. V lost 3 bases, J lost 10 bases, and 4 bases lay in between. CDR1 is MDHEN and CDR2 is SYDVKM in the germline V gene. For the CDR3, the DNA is TGTGCCAGCAGTTTCCGCGAGCAGTTCTTC. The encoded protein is CASSFREQFF.

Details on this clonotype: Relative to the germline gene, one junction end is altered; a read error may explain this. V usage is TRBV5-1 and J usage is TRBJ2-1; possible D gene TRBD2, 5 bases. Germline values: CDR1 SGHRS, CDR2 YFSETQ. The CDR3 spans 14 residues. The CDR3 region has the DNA TGTGCCAGCAGACCGTCGGGGAGCGCTTACGAGCAGTTCTTC. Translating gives CASRPSGSAYEQFF.

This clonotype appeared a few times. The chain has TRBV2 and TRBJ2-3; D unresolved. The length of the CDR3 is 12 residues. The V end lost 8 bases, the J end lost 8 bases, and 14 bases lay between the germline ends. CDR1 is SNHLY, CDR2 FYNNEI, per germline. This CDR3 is CASPGRQGTQYF. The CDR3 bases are TGTGCCAGCCCGGGCCGCCAAGGTACGCAGTATTTT.

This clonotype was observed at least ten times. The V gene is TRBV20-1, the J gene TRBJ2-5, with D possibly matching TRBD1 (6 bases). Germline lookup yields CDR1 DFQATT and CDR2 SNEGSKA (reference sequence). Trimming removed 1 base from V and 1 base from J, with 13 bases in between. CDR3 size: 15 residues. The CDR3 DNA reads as TGCAGTGCTAGAGGGCTTGGACAGATCCAAGAGACCCAGTACTTC. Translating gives CSARGLGQIQETQYF.

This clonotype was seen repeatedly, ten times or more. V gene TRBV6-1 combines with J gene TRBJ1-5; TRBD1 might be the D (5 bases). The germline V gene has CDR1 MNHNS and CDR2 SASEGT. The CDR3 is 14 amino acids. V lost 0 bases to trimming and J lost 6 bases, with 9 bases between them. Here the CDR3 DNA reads TGTGCCAGCAGTGAAGCGGGGGGAGCTCAGCCCCAGCATTTT. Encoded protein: CASSEAGGAQPQHF.

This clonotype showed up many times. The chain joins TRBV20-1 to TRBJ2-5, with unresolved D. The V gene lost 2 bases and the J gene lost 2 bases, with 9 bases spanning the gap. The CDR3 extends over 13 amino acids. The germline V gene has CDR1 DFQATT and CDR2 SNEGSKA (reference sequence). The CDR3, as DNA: TGCAGTGCTAGACGCCATCTACAAGAGACCCAGTACTTC. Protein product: CSARRHLQETQYF.

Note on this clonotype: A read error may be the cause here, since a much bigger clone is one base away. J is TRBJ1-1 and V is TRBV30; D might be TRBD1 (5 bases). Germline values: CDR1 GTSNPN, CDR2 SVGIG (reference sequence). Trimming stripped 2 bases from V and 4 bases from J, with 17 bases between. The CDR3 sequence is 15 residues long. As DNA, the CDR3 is TGTGCCTGGAGTATACACTCGGGAGGGGCCACTGAAGCTTTCTTT. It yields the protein CAWSIHSGGATEAFF.